These 9 T cell receptor beta chains were sequenced from one sample in a study of Ad26.COV2.S vaccination and SARS-CoV-2 variants. As for treatment: 15 to 20 received Ad26.COV2.S at low or high dose, single or two shots; several received placebo; per-sample allocation not given. Collection of the samples took place on day 63 after the first injection of vaccine or placebo. Sequenced by immunoSEQ multiplex PCR; TCRdb stores in-frame clones only, minus some. Here the sample spans a few hundred thousand clones, around four fifths being singletons. This specimen consisted of peripheral blood, obtained in a trial of Ad26.COV2.S vaccine versus placebo. The receptors here all came from a person between 18 and 59 years old who received the Ad26.COV2.S COVID-19 vaccine or a placebo.

This rearrangement joins TRBV6-6 to TRBJ2-5; D unclear. The CDR3 spans 15 residues. Germline V lookup: CDR1 MNHNY, CDR2 SVGAGI (reference sequence). Trimming removed 2 bases from V and 4 bases from J, with 14 bases in between. The CDR3 loop is CASSYVSSAGETQYF. CDR3 nucleotides: TGTGCCAGCAGTTACGTTAGTTCGGCAGGAGAGACCCAGTACTTC.

The chain recombines TRBV9 with TRBJ1-4; D is undetermined. The CDR3 is 16 residues long. With 0 bases removed from V and 0 bases from J, the gap between germline ends came to 9 bases. Germline V lookup: CDR1 SGDLS, CDR2 YYNGEE. CDR3 loop: CASSVAPEATNEKLFF. For the CDR3, the DNA is TGTGCCAGCAGCGTAGCCCCGGAGGCAACTAATGAAAAACTGTTTTTT.

V usage is TRBV13 and J usage is TRBJ2-7, with a possible D match to TRBD2 (7 bases). V was shortened by 5 bases and J by 0 bases, with 17 bases between the two germline ends. Germline CDR1 and CDR2: PRHDT and FYEKMQ (reference sequence). The CDR3 spans 16 residues. The CDR3 sequence is CASSPIGRGGSYEQYF. The CDR3 DNA reads as TGTGCCAGCAGCCCGATAGGGAGGGGGGGCTCCTACGAGCAGTACTTC. The variable domain in full, with the rest retrieved from reference TRBV13 and TRBJ2-7, is AAGVIQSPRHLIKEKRETATLKCYPIPRHDTVYWYQQGPGQDPQFLISFYEKMQSDKGSIPDRFSAQQFSDYHSELNMSSLELGDSALYFCASSPIGRGGSYEQYFGPGTRLTVT.

The rearrangement joins TRBV6-5 to TRBJ2-3, with D perhaps TRBD1 (5 bases). Looked up from germline, CDR1 is MNHEY and CDR2 is SVGAGI. Trimming took off 0 bases at V and 6 bases at J, with 13 bases between the two ends. The CDR3 is 15 amino acids. CDR3 sequence reads: CASSYSKRSGDTQYF. CDR3 bases: TGTGCCAGCAGTTACTCGAAACGCTCAGGGGATACGCAGTATTTT.

This clone was counted once. This chain uses TRBV19 with TRBJ1-6, with no clear D. V was trimmed by 2 bases and J by 7 bases, leaving 6 bases between them. Looked up from germline, CDR1 is LNHDA and CDR2 is SQIVND (reference sequence). The CDR3 covers 13 residues. The CDR3 DNA follows: TGTGCCAGTAGTATAAATGGAAATTCACCCCTCCACTTT. This sequence encodes CASSINGNSPLHF.

The sample holds one count of this clone. This rearrangement joins TRBV5-4 to TRBJ2-7; tentatively, D is TRBD1 (6 bases). Between the trimmed V and J ends, which lost 0 bases and 3 bases, there was a span of 10 bases. Per the germline V gene, CDR1 is SGHNT and CDR2 is YYREEE (reference sequence). The CDR3 is 14 amino acids. CDR3 sequence (DNA): TGTGCCAGCAGCTTGGGGACAGAGTACTACGAGCAGTACTTC. The encoded protein is CASSLGTEYYEQYF.

This clone was found once. The V gene is TRBV6-5, the J gene TRBJ1-1; D unresolved. Germline values: CDR1 MNHEY, CDR2 SVGAGI. The ends were cut back, 8 bases at V and 7 bases at J, with 8 bases in the middle. The CDR3 totals 10 residues. In DNA form, the CDR3 reads TGTGCCAGCGTCACGCGTGAAGCTTTCTTT. Its translation: CASVTREAFF.

V is TRBV7-8 and J is TRBJ2-5; 11 bases map to TRBD2. Germline lookup yields CDR1 SGHVS and CDR2 FQNEAQ. V was pared by 5 bases and J by 5 bases, with 10 bases of the junction left unmatched. There are 16 residues in the CDR3. Here the CDR3 reads CASSRTSGGLRETQYF. The CDR3 DNA follows: TGTGCCAGCAGCCGTACTAGCGGGGGCCTGCGGGAGACCCAGTACTTC.

The chain recombines TRBV9 with TRBJ2-3; D gene uncertain. The CDR3 is 14 amino acids. Germline loops: CDR1 SGDLS, CDR2 YYNGEE. V lost 1 base and J 2 bases, leaving 8 bases between the germline ends. The CDR3 here is CASSVRSFTDTQYF. The CDR3 nucleotides are TGTGCCAGCAGCGTAAGGTCTTTCACAGATACGCAGTATTTT.